This TCR beta chain was captured in a study of T cell responses to AZD1222 COVID-19 vaccine. TCRdb's copy holds only in-frame clones and misses some; the assay was immunoSEQ multiplex PCR. The sample has about 170,000 clones; about 87% are singletons. Germline V gene lookup returns CDR1 LGHDT and CDR2 YNNKEL (reference sequence). This CDR3 has 16 residues. V lost 0 bases to trimming and J lost 0 bases, with 11 bases between them. The TCR was taken from an adult who received the MenACWY meningococcal vaccine as a control. The chain is built from TRBV3-1 (or the pseudogene TRBV3-2) and TRBJ1-2; the D is unclear. The material sequenced was peripheral blood, taken 28 days after the second dose of the MenACWY control vaccine. CDR3 DNA sequence: TGTGCCAGCAGCCAAGAACGACCCCTAGCTAACTATGGCTACACCTTC. Translating it yields CASSQERPLANYGYTF.